This section outlines one TCR beta chain sequence together with its context. Antigen unknown. The sample belongs to a study of cytomegalovirus exposure and HLA in healthy donors. The CDR3 consists of 16 residues. With 3 bases clipped from V and 5 bases from J, the junction kept 11 bases outside the gene matches. CDR1 is SGHRS, CDR2 YFSETQ, per germline. Study-level points and caveats: Most CMV-associated TCR beta chains were later found to appear HLA-restricted. Earlier findings revealed that most TCR beta V segments proved productive either about 87% or about 30% of the time.

Primers for the PCR totalled 60 Vbeta and 13 Jbeta. The data were produced by immunoSEQ multiplex PCR, yet TCRdb's version contains in-frame clones alone and is incomplete. The sample records roughly 200,000 clones, roughly 85% being singletons. Sequencing was carried out using PBMCs. This chain uses TRBV5-1 with TRBJ2-1; 7 nucleotides align to TRBD2. The TCR was taken from a woman aged 45-65 years in good health and CMV-seronegative. CDR3 loop: CASSSASGRSDNEQFF. The DNA of the CDR3 is TGCGCCAGCAGCTCGGCTAGCGGAAGAAGTGACAATGAGCAGTTCTTC.